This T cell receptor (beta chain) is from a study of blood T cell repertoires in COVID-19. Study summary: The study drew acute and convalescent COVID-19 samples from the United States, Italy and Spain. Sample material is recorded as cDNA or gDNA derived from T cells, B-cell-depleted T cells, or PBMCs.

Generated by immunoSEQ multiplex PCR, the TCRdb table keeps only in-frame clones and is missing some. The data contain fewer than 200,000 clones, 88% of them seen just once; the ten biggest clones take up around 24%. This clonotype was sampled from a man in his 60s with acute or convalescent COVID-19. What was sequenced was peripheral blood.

The CDR3 protein is CASSIGRRQGGSQPQHF. The CDR3 bases are TGTGCCAGTAGTATAGGAAGGCGCCAAGGGGGCTCTCAGCCCCAGCATTTT. V and J are TRBV19 and TRBJ1-5; 7 bases agree with TRBD1. CDR1 and CDR2 from the germline V gene are LNHDA and SQIVND (reference sequence). The trim removed 1 base at V and 6 bases at J, leaving 12 bases unmatched. This CDR3 has 17 amino acids.